The rows below give T cell receptor beta chains drawn from one sample of a study of post-analysis software for immune sequencing data. TCRdb reanalysed the PCR reads using MiXCR and keeps one entry per CDR3 protein. The data contain under 900,000 distinct CDR3 sequences, about 53% of them singletons. The sequencing sample was made of blood. Receptors originate from a girl aged 5-17 years with multiple sclerosis. Each CDR3 is given with its conserved first and last residue. The order of the fields is V gene, CDR3 protein.

V: TRBV12-5
CDR3: CASGLVYGYTF

V: TRBV5-1
CDR3: CASSSGTGKSGSGYTF

V: TRBV21-1
CDR3: CASSKGTGLGYTF

V: TRBV12-3/TRBV12-4
CDR3: CASSPRTSARITYEQYF

V: TRBV7-3
CDR3: CASSPQQGPLQFF

V: TRBV3-1
CDR3: CASSQPGLFFQYF

V: TRBV6-6
CDR3: CASSYVIWGREQYF

V: TRBV12-3/TRBV12-4
CDR3: CASSFSPGLYEQFF

V: TRBV3-1
CDR3: CASSQEVLKGTGYTF

V: TRBV20-1
CDR3: CSATVGGQNIQYF

V: TRBV12-3/TRBV12-4
CDR3: CASQHEGGQGDTQYF

V: TRBV29-1
CDR3: CSVREFQETQYF

V: TRBV29-1
CDR3: CSVPGTNVYNEQFF

V: TRBV9
CDR3: CASSVGASGIIDTQYF

V: TRBV5-6
CDR3: CASSPSQGLDTQYF

V: TRBV7-2
CDR3: CASSLGPNSYEQYF